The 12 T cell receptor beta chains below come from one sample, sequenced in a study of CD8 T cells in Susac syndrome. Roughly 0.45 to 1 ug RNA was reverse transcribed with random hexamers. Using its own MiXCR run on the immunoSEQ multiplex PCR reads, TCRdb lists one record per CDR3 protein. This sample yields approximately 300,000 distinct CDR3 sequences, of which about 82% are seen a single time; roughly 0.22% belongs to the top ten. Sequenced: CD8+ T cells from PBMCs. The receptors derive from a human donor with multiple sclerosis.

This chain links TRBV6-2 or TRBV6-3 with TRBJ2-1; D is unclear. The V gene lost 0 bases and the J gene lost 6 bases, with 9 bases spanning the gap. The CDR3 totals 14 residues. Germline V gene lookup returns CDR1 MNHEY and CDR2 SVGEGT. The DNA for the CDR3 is TGTGCCAGCAGTTACTCTCCGGATTTCAATGAGCAGTTCTTC. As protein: CASSYSPDFNEQFF.

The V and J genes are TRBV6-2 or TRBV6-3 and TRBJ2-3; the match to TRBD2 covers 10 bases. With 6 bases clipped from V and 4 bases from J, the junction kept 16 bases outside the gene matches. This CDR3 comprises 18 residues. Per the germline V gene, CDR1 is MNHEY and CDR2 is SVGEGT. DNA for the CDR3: TGTGCCAGCAGGACTCGAATTACCACTAGCGGGGCGCCAGATACGCAGTATTTT. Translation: CASRTRITTSGAPDTQYF.

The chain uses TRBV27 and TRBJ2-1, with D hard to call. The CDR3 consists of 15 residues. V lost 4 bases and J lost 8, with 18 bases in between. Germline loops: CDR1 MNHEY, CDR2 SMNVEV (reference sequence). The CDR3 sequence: CASSYLAFSNYEQFF. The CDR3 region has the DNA TGTGCCAGCAGTTATTTGGCCTTTAGCAATTATGAGCAGTTCTTC.

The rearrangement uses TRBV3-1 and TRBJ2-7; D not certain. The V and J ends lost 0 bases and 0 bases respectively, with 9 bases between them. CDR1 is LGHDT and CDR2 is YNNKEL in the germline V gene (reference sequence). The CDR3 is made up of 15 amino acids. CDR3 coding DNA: TGTGCCAGCAGCCAAGATCTCGGCAACTCCTACGAGCAGTACTTC. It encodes CASSQDLGNSYEQYF.

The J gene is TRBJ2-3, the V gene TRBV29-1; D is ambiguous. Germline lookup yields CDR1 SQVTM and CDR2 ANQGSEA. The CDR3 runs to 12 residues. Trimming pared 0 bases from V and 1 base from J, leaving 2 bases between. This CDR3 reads CSVEDRTDTQYF. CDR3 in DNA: TGCAGCGTTGAAGACCGCACAGATACGCAGTATTTT.

Written as DNA, the CDR3 is TGTGCCAGCAGCCTCTGGCTTAGCGGCCAAGAGACCCAGTACTTC. This codes for CASSLWLSGQETQYF. The chain is built from TRBV4-2 and TRBJ2-5; D perhaps matches TRBD2 (6 bases). The CDR3 runs to 15 residues. Trimming stripped 4 bases from V and 1 base from J, with 13 bases between. The germline V gene has CDR1 LGHNA and CDR2 YNFKEQ.

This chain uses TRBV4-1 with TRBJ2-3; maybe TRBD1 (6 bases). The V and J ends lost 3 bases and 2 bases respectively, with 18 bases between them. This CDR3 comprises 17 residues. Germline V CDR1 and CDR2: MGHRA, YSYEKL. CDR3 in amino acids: CASSHLGGGADTDTQYF. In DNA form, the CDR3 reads TGCGCCAGCAGCCACTTAGGGGGTGGAGCGGACACAGATACGCAGTATTTT.

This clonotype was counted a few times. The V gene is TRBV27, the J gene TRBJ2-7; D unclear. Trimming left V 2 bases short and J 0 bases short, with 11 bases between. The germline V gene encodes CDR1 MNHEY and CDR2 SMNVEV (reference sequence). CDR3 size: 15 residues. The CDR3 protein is CASSLIGFSSYEQYF. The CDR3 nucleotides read TGTGCCAGCAGTTTAATTGGGTTTAGCTCCTACGAGCAGTACTTC.

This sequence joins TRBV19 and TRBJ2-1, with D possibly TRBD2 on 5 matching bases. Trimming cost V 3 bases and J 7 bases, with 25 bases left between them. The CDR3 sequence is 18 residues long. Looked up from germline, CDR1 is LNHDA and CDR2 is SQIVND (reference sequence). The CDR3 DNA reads TGTGCCAGTAGTATTCAACAAGGTCTAGCTTCCCTCTTTAATGAGCAGTTCTTC. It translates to CASSIQQGLASLFNEQFF.

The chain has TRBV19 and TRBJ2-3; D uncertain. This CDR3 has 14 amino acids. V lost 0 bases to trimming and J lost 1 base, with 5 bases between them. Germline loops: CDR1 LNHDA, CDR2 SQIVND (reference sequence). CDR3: CASSIDSGTDTQYF. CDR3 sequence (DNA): TGTGCCAGTAGTATAGATTCAGGCACAGATACGCAGTATTTT.

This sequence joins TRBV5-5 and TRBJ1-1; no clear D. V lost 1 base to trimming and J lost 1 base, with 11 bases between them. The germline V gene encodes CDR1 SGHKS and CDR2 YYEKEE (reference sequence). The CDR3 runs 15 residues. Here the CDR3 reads CASSLTPGQNTEAFF. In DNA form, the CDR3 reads TGTGCCAGCAGCTTGACCCCCGGCCAGAACACTGAAGCTTTCTTT.

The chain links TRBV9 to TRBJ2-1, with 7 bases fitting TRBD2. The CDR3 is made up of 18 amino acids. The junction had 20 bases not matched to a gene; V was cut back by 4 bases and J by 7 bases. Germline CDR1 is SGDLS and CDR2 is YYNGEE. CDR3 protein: CASSPLSLGEGLKNEQFF. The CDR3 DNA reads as TGTGCCAGCAGCCCTCTTTCCCTGGGGGAGGGCCTGAAAAATGAGCAGTTCTTC. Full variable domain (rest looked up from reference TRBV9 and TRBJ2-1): DSGVTQTPKHLITATGQRVTLRCSPRSGDLSVYWYQQSLDQGLQFLIQYYNGEERAKGNILERFSAQQFPDLHSELNLSSLELGDSALYFCASSPLSLGEGLKNEQFFGPGTRLTVL.